This T cell receptor (beta chain) was documented in a study of radiation and T cells in renal cell carcinoma. The sample holds a few counts of this clone. Time point indicated: blood 4 weeks post-SBRT, at nephrectomy. As for treatment: 15 Gy SBRT to primary tumor, nephrectomy 4 weeks later. Nephrectomy followed 15 Gy stereotactic body radiation by 4 weeks. Radiation-treated patients gave blood at baseline, week 2 and week 4. The tumor was a clear cell renal cell carcinoma. CDR1 is PRHDT, CDR2 FYEKMQ, per germline (reference sequence). The CDR3 loop spans 17 amino acids. V lost 0 bases to trimming and J lost 0 bases; unmatched junction nucleotides: 5. Profiled with immunoSEQ multiplex PCR; TCRdb holds only in-frame clones, not every one. This sample carries over 120,000 clones, 70% to 90% of them seen once, and the ten largest clones take around a sixth.

Material: blood, obtained from a patient whose treatment included radiotherapy and nephrectomy. The chain recombines TRBV13 with TRBJ2-3, with 8 nucleotides matching TRBD1. The origin of this receptor is a woman aged 45-59 years with renal cell carcinoma. CDR3 loop: CASSLGAGTGSTDTQYF. The CDR3 DNA is TGTGCCAGCAGCTTAGGGGCCGGGACAGGAAGCACAGATACGCAGTATTTT.